This TCR beta chain was sequenced in a study of response to subunit inactivated influenza vaccine. From the RT-PCR reads, TCRdb called clonotypes with MiXCR, one entry per CDR3 protein. The sample has fewer than 800,000 distinct CDR3 sequences, 15% to 18% seen once. Study findings and constraints: Authors suggested each seasonal flu vaccination may recruit only limited numbers of new T cells.

The table lists this clonotype with a few counts. Its antigen is not known. This TCR derives from a man aged 50-60 years who received an inactivated influenza vaccine. The source was PBMCs from blood, collected 12 days after vaccination.

CDR3 amino acids: CSAVGLAGLYEQYF. CDR3 DNA: TGCAGTGCAGTTGGACTAGCGGGACTCTACGAGCAGTACTTC. This chain links TRBV20-1 with TRBJ2-7; 12 bases fit TRBD2. V lost 6 bases to trimming and J lost 3 bases; unmatched junction nucleotides: 6. The CDR3 spans 14 residues. Germline CDR1 DFQATT, CDR2 SNEGSKA (reference sequence).